A single sample gave rise to the 4 T cell receptor beta chains below, sequenced in a study of cytomegalovirus exposure and HLA in healthy donors. Amplification used 60 Vbeta primers and 13 Jbeta primers. Generated by immunoSEQ multiplex PCR, the TCRdb table keeps only in-frame clones and is missing some. The sample shows about 110,000 clones, around 76% of them seen only once. Sequences were obtained from PBMCs. These receptors were collected from a man aged 40-49 years in good health and CMV-seropositive.

This chain joins TRBV6-1 and TRBJ2-1; D uncertain. The CDR3 contains 12 residues. Germline loops: CDR1 MNHNS, CDR2 SASEGT. Trimming took 7 bases from V and 4 from J, leaving 8 bases between them. The CDR3 bases are TGTGCCAGCATACAGAAATACAATGAGCAGTTCTTC. This encodes CASIQKYNEQFF.

The chain has TRBV29-1 and TRBJ1-1, with D uncertain. V lost 4 bases and J 8 bases, leaving 14 bases between the germline ends. The CDR3 is 12 amino acids. The germline gives CDR1 SQVTM, CDR2 ANQGSEA. Written as DNA, the CDR3 is TGCAGCGTTGTTGGCGGGTATGGGGAAGCTTTCTTT. This gives the protein CSVVGGYGEAFF.

About this clone itself: A read error may produce the germline difference seen at one junction end. This rearrangement joins TRBV6-5 to TRBJ2-4; 8 bases agree with TRBD1. The CDR3 sequence is 14 residues long. In germline, CDR1 is MNHEY, CDR2 SVGAGI. The CDR3 sequence: CASSPDRGENSQYF. CDR3 sequence (DNA): TGTGCCAGCAGTCCCGACAGGGGCGAAAACAGTCAGTACTTC.

The chain recombines TRBV10-2 with TRBJ1-4; tentatively, D is TRBD1 (6 bases). The CDR3 is made up of 13 amino acids. Germline V gene lookup returns CDR1 WSHSY and CDR2 SAAADI. The V and J ends lost 0 bases and 15 bases respectively, with 14 bases between them. This CDR3 reads CASSESPQGRVFF. The CDR3 DNA is TGCGCCAGCAGTGAGTCCCCACAGGGAAGGGTGTTTTTT.